The rows below give T cell receptor beta chains drawn from one sample of a study of naive and memory T cell subsets. MiXCR was run by TCRdb on the UMI-ligation and nested PCR reads, yielding one entry per CDR3 protein. The sample lists 130,000 or so distinct CDR3 sequences; 36% were seen once. Input material: central memory CD4+ T cells from blood. These receptors were taken from a human donor in good health. The CDR3 runs from the conserved cysteine through the conserved F or W. Fields, in order: J gene, clone size, V gene, CDR3 length, D gene, CDR3 protein, CDR3 DNA. A D gene is named only where the DNA matches it firmly. The listing skips clone size in some rows; elsewhere it reads once, few, many or a size class.

J gene: TRBJ2-7; clone size: NA; V gene: TRBV20-1; CDR3 length: 15; D gene: NA; CDR3 protein: CSGLVGRGHPGEQYF; CDR3 DNA: TGCAGTGGTCTTGTTGGCAGGGGCCACCCAGGCGAGCAGTACTTC
J gene: TRBJ2-7; clone size: few; V gene: TRBV2; CDR3 length: 12; D gene: NA; CDR3 protein: CASNAVVYEQYF; CDR3 DNA: TGTGCCAGCAACGCTGTCGTCTACGAGCAGTACTTC
J gene: TRBJ2-3; clone size: few; V gene: TRBV3-1; CDR3 length: 14; D gene: NA; CDR3 protein: CACKRGLGTDTQYF; CDR3 DNA: TGTGCCTGTAAAAGGGGACTTGGAACAGATACGCAGTATTTT
J gene: TRBJ1-2; clone size: NA; V gene: TRBV12-3/TRBV12-4; CDR3 length: 14; D gene: NA; CDR3 protein: CASSQGKGAYGYTF; CDR3 DNA: TGTGCCAGCAGCCAGGGGAAGGGTGCCTATGGCTACACCTTC
J gene: TRBJ2-5; clone size: NA; V gene: TRBV20-1; CDR3 length: 15; D gene: NA; CDR3 protein: CSAMQVGPNQETQYF; CDR3 DNA: TGCAGTGCTATGCAGGTCGGGCCCAACCAAGAGACCCAGTACTTC
J gene: TRBJ1-6; clone size: few; V gene: TRBV6-1; CDR3 length: 14; D gene: NA; CDR3 protein: CASSERRNNSPLHF; CDR3 DNA: TGTGCCAGCAGTGAAAGGAGGAATAATTCACCCCTCCACTTT
J gene: TRBJ1-2; clone size: NA; V gene: TRBV6-5; CDR3 length: 12; D gene: NA; CDR3 protein: CASSADIGGYTF; CDR3 DNA: TGTGCCAGCAGTGCTGACATTGGTGGCTACACCTTC
J gene: TRBJ2-5; clone size: NA; V gene: TRBV30; CDR3 length: 17; D gene: TRBD2; CDR3 protein: CAWRLAGGPGGQETQYF; CDR3 DNA: TGTGCCTGGAGACTAGCGGGAGGGCCGGGAGGCCAAGAGACCCAGTACTTC
J gene: TRBJ2-1; clone size: many; V gene: TRBV27; CDR3 length: 17; D gene: TRBD2; CDR3 protein: CASRPASGVSSYNEQFF; CDR3 DNA: TGTGCCAGCCGCCCGGCTAGCGGGGTAAGCTCCTACAATGAGCAGTTCTTC
J gene: TRBJ2-2; clone size: NA; V gene: TRBV20-1; CDR3 length: 12; D gene: NA; CDR3 protein: CSASYSTGELFF; CDR3 DNA: TGCAGTGCTAGTTACTCAACCGGGGAGCTGTTTTTT
J gene: TRBJ2-3; clone size: NA; V gene: TRBV5-1; CDR3 length: 15; D gene: TRBD1; CDR3 protein: CASSVGQGKGDTQYF; CDR3 DNA: TGCGCCAGCAGCGTGGGACAGGGCAAGGGGGATACGCAGTATTTT
J gene: TRBJ2-7; clone size: NA; V gene: TRBV20-1; CDR3 length: 14; D gene: NA; CDR3 protein: CSATTTGQLYEQYF; CDR3 DNA: TGCAGTGCTACTACTACCGGACAGTTATACGAGCAGTACTTC
J gene: TRBJ2-1; clone size: few; V gene: TRBV14; CDR3 length: 17; D gene: TRBD2; CDR3 protein: CASSQEAGGRANDEQFF; CDR3 DNA: TGTGCCAGCAGCCAAGAAGCTGGCGGGAGGGCAAACGATGAGCAGTTCTTC
J gene: TRBJ2-7; clone size: few; V gene: TRBV7-9; CDR3 length: 15; D gene: NA; CDR3 protein: CASSASGGATHEQYF; CDR3 DNA: TGTGCCAGCAGCGCGAGTGGGGGAGCGACCCACGAGCAGTACTTC
J gene: TRBJ2-7; clone size: few; V gene: TRBV12-3/TRBV12-4; CDR3 length: 13; D gene: TRBD1; CDR3 protein: CASSAGQAYEQYF; CDR3 DNA: TGTGCCAGCAGCGCGGGACAGGCCTACGAGCAGTACTTC
J gene: TRBJ2-7; clone size: few; V gene: TRBV2; CDR3 length: 14; D gene: NA; CDR3 protein: CASSEAQGIGEQYF; CDR3 DNA: TGTGCCAGCAGTGAAGCCCAGGGTATCGGCGAGCAGTACTTC
J gene: TRBJ2-4; clone size: once; V gene: TRBV28; CDR3 length: 16; D gene: TRBD2; CDR3 protein: CASSFGASGGQNIQNF; CDR3 DNA: TGTGCCAGCAGCTTTGGGGCTAGCGGGGGCCAAAACATTCAGAACTTC